The next 14 T cell receptor beta chains were all read from a single sample in a study of CD4 T cells in relation to SARS-CoV-2 and coronaviruses. Some clones are missing from TCRdb's copy, which holds only in-frame ones; the method was immunoSEQ multiplex PCR. The sample includes about 11,000 clones, approximately 82% of them seen just once. No antigens are known for them. Unexposed donor CD4+ T cells date from about 2011-2018, before the COVID-19 pandemic. After approximately ten days of culture, CD4+ T cells were isolated. Sequencing was performed on CD4+ T cells from PBMCs, cultured in vitro. Every receptor here comes from a human donor in good health.

The chain links TRBV18 to TRBJ1-4, with a weak D call TRBD1 (6 bases). CDR3 size: 14 residues. Germline lookup yields CDR1 KGHSH and CDR2 LQKENI. V was cut by 5 bases and J by 1 base, with 8 bases left in between. The CDR3 loop reads CASSEGGTNEKLFF. CDR3 nucleotides: TGTGCCAGCTCAGAGGGGGGAACTAATGAAAAACTGTTTTTT. The variable domain in full, completed from reference TRBV18 and TRBJ1-4, reads NAGVMQNPRHLVRRRGQEARLRCSPMKGHSHVYWYRQLPEEGLKFMVYLQKENIIDESGMPKERFSAEFPKEGPSILRIQQVVRGDSAAYFCASSEGGTNEKLFFGSGTQLSVL.

The chain has TRBV27 and TRBJ1-1; no definite D call. Per the germline V gene, CDR1 is MNHEY and CDR2 is SMNVEV (reference sequence). With 3 bases removed from V and 4 bases from J, the gap between germline ends came to 18 bases. The CDR3 covers 16 residues. CDR3 sequence reads: CASSFYHTAPGTEAFF. CDR3 nucleotide sequence: TGTGCCAGCAGTTTCTACCACACGGCCCCAGGCACTGAAGCTTTCTTT.

The chain joins TRBV7-9 to TRBJ1-1, with D tentatively TRBD1 (5 bases). V gave up 5 bases and J gave up 0 bases, with 10 bases separating them. Germline CDR1 reads SEHNR; CDR2 reads FQNEAQ (reference sequence). The CDR3 is 14 residues long. The DNA for the CDR3 is TGTGCCAGCAGCCCAGACAGTTTGAACACTGAAGCTTTCTTT. This gives the protein CASSPDSLNTEAFF. Combining the CDR3 with reference TRBV7-9 and TRBJ1-1 gives the whole variable domain DTGVSQNPRHKITKRGQNVTFRCDPISEHNRLYWYRQTLGQGPEFLTYFQNEAQLEKSRLLSDRFSAERPKGSFSTLEIQRTEQGDSAMYLCASSPDSLNTEAFFGQGTRLTVV.

In its sample, this clone was seen once. The chain employs TRBV6-2 or TRBV6-3 and TRBJ2-7, with TRBD2 as a possible D gene (6 bases). CDR3 size: 13 residues. Germline assignment: CDR1 MNHEY and CDR2 SVGEGT. Trimming took 3 bases from V and 1 from J, leaving 7 bases between them. CDR3 bases: TGTGCCAGCAGTTATGCGGGGTCCTACGAGCAGTACTTC. It yields the protein CASSYAGSYEQYF.

The rearrangement links TRBV7-2 to TRBJ2-5; 7 bases agree with TRBD2. CDR3 length: 15 residues. Germline V CDR1 and CDR2: SGHTA, FQGNSA. The ends lost 1 base at V and 2 bases at J; junction bases unmatched: 4. The CDR3 DNA reads as TGTGCCAGCAGCTTAGTGCGGGAGCTACAAGAGACCCAGTACTTC. It is translated as CASSLVRELQETQYF.

The V call is TRBV3-1 (or the pseudogene TRBV3-2), the J call TRBJ2-7; 8 positions match TRBD2. CDR1 and CDR2 (germline): LGHDT, YNNKEL (reference sequence). The V and J ends lost 3 bases and 8 bases, in that order; junction bases with no gene match: 12. The CDR3 loop spans 15 amino acids. The CDR3 is CASSQEGSGGSKQYF. The CDR3 DNA is TGTGCCAGCAGCCAGGAGGGGAGCGGGGGTAGCAAGCAGTACTTC.

V usage is TRBV7-2 and J usage is TRBJ1-1; D ambiguous. The CDR3 is made up of 14 amino acids. Trimming shortened V by 3 bases and J by 1 base, and 9 bases separated the two germline ends. The germline gives CDR1 SGHTA, CDR2 FQGNSA. Here the CDR3 reads CASSFSRQNTEAFF. In nucleotides, the CDR3 is TGTGCCAGCAGCTTTAGCAGGCAGAACACTGAAGCTTTCTTT.

In its sample, this clone was seen once. The gene calls are TRBV30 and TRBJ1-1; D gene unclear. The CDR3 contains 14 residues. Per germline, CDR1 GTSNPN and CDR2 SVGIG (reference sequence). V lost 1 base, J lost 8 bases, and 17 bases lay in between. CDR3 amino acids: CAWSGRTAVREAFF. The CDR3 nucleotides are TGTGCCTGGAGTGGAAGAACGGCCGTTCGCGAAGCTTTCTTT.

The chain combines TRBV19 with TRBJ1-5, with D possibly matching TRBD1 (6 bases). The CDR3 length is 16 residues. Germline V gene lookup returns CDR1 LNHDA and CDR2 SQIVND (reference sequence). The ends were cut back, 1 base at V and 6 bases at J, with 16 bases in the middle. In DNA form, the CDR3 reads TGTGCCAGTAGTATAGCGGTTACAGGGAGTGGTCAGCCCCAGCATTTT. Translation: CASSIAVTGSGQPQHF.

The V and J genes are TRBV5-5 and TRBJ1-5; possible D gene TRBD1, 6 bases. V lost 4 bases, J lost 7 bases, and 15 bases lay in between. The CDR3 is 14 residues long. Germline CDR1 reads SGHKS; CDR2 reads YYEKEE (reference sequence). CDR3 sequence (DNA): TGTGCCAGCAGCCCGGACTCTCAGGGGCAGCCCCAGCATTTT. Amino acids: CASSPDSQGQPQHF.

V usage is TRBV6-5 and J usage is TRBJ2-1; possible D gene TRBD1, 6 bases. The CDR3 extends over 14 amino acids. Germline CDR1 reads MNHEY; CDR2 reads SVGAGI. V lost 2 bases and J 5 bases, leaving 10 bases between the germline ends. In nucleotides, the CDR3 is TGTGCCAGCAGTTACCGGGACACAAACAATGAGCAGTTCTTC. It is translated as CASSYRDTNNEQFF.

This chain joins TRBV4-2 and TRBJ2-7; 9 bases map to TRBD1. The CDR3 has 16 residues. Germline-derived CDR1 and CDR2 are LGHNA and YNFKEQ. V trimming: 2 bases; J trimming: 6 bases; junction bases outside the gene matches: 11. DNA of the CDR3: TGTGCCAGCAGCCAACAACAGGGGGCCGACGCCGGCGAGCAGTACTTC. This sequence encodes CASSQQQGADAGEQYF.

The chain recombines TRBV27 with TRBJ1-6; TRBD1 agrees at 8 bases. Germline V gene data show CDR1 as MNHEY and CDR2 as SMNVEV (reference sequence). The CDR3 has 15 amino acids. Trimming took 1 base from V and 7 from J; bases not matched to a gene: 3. The CDR3 bases are TGTGCCAGCAGTTTATGGGGACAGGTCAATTCACCCCTCCACTTT. This codes for CASSLWGQVNSPLHF.

J is TRBJ2-3 and V is TRBV11-2, with TRBD2 identical over 7 bases. The CDR3 length is 13 residues. The V gene end was trimmed by 5 bases and the J gene end by 6 bases; junction bases not matched to a gene: 5. Germline CDR1 reads SGHAT; CDR2 reads FQNNGV. CDR3 sequence: CASSLGGRDTQYF. In nucleotides, the CDR3 is TGTGCCAGCAGCCTGGGGGGGAGGGATACGCAGTATTTT. Based on the CDR3 plus reference TRBV11-2 and TRBJ2-3, the full variable domain is EAGVAQSPRYKIIEKRQSVAFWCNPISGHATLYWYQQILGQGPKLLIQFQNNGVVDDSQLPKDRFSAERLKGVDSTLKIQPAKLEDSAVYLCASSLGGRDTQYFGPGTRLTVL.